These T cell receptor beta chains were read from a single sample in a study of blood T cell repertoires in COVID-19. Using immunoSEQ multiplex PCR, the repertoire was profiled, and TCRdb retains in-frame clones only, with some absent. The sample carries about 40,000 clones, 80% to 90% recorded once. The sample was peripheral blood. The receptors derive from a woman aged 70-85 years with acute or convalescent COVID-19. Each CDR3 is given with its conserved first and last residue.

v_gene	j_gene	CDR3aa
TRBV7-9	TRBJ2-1	CASSFLAGGHNEQFF
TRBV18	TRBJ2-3	CASSPPTGSTDTQYF
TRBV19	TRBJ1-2	CASSPGTGASYGYTF
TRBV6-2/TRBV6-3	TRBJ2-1	CASSYPLGQVNEQFF
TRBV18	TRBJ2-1	CASSLAGGPYNEQFF
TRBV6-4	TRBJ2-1	CASSPQWASYNEQFF
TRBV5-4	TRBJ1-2	CASSLYRPNPNVYGYTF
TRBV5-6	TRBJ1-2	CASSPVLGTNYGYTF
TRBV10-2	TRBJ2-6	CASRGGRHSGANVLTF
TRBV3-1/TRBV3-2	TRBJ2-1	CASSQDERGYNEQFF
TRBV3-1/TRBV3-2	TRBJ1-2	CASSQAPTGEGYTF
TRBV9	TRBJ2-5	CASSVGGQGAWETQYF
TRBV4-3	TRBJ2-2	CASRSGGAGELFF
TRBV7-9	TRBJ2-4	CASTLAGGDIQYF
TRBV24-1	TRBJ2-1	CATSDLQGDRGNEQFF
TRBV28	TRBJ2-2	CAIPGQGTTGELFF
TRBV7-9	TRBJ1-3	CASSLAPHRGRDTIYF
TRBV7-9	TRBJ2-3	CASSFTGSGTDTQYF
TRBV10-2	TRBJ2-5	CASSASGSGTQYF